This T cell receptor beta chain originates from a study of control samples from healthy donors and cancer patients. The data were produced by immunoSEQ multiplex PCR, yet TCRdb's version contains in-frame clones alone and is incomplete. The sample yields about 220,000 clones, roughly 94% seen once. The germline V gene has CDR1 LGHNA and CDR2 YNFKEQ. Trimming took 4 bases from V and 9 from J, leaving 13 bases between them. The CDR3 has 13 amino acids. The clonotype comes from a man aged 45 to 65 in good health. The genes are TRBV4-2 and TRBJ2-1; D gene uncertain. The sample comprised blood. This chain's CDR3 is CASSLFVGGEQFF. Written as DNA, the CDR3 is TGTGCCAGCAGCCTTTTCGTCGGCGGTGAGCAGTTCTTC.